Included here is one TCR beta chain sequence, with context. As yet, its antigen is unknown. CDR1 SGDLS and CDR2 YYNGEE come from the germline V gene. V was clipped by 0 bases and J by 1 base; unmatched bases: 10. The CDR3 consists of 17 residues. This sample is drawn from a study of T cells in Graves' hyperthyroidism and ophthalmopathy. Aged 18 to 65, the patients had hyperthyroidism that was newly diagnosed and had lasted under 2 months. Investigators excluded patients with uncontrolled infection, other autoimmune disease, pregnancy or lactation. RNA transcripts served as the template for amplifying TCR beta CDR3 regions. Initially, a first-round RT-PCR of the TCR CDR3 employed the HTBI primer set. From the multiplex PCR reads, TCRdb called clonotypes with MiXCR, one entry per CDR3 protein. The sample consists of roughly 260,000 distinct CDR3 sequences, approximately 14% of them appearing once. Study-level findings and limits: Ophthalmopathy cases were set apart from stable hyperthyroidism by a 13 V-J model. Appearing also in blood were most of the thyroid clonotypes expanded above 0.001.

The receptor's source is a middle-aged woman with Graves' hyperthyroidism that later progressed to Graves' ophthalmopathy. Input material: blood. The chain employs TRBV9 and TRBJ2-7, with 7 bases fitting TRBD2. The CDR3 region is CASSVGTGGSASYEQYF. The CDR3 DNA is TGTGCCAGCAGCGTAGGGACGGGCGGGAGTGCTTCCTACGAGCAGTACTTC.